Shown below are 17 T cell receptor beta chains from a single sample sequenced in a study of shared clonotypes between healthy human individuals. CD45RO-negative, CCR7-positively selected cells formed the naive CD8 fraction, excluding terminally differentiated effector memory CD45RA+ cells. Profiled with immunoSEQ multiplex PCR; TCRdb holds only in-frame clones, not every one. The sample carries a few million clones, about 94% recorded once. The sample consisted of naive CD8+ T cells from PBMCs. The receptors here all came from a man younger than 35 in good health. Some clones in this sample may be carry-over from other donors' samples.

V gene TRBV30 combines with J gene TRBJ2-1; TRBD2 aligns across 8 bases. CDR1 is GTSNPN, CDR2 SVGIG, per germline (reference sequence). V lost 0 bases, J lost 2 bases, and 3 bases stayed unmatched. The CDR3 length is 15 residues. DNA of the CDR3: TGTGCCTGGAGTGTAATCGGGAGGGCCTACAATGAGCAGTTCTTC. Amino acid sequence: CAWSVIGRAYNEQFF.

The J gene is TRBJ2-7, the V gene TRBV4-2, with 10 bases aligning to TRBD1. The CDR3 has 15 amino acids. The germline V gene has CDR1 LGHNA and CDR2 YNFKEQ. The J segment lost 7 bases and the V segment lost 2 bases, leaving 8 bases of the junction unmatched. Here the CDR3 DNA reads TGTGCCAGCAGCCAAACCGGGACAGGGGCGAGAGAGCAGTACTTC. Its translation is CASSQTGTGAREQYF.

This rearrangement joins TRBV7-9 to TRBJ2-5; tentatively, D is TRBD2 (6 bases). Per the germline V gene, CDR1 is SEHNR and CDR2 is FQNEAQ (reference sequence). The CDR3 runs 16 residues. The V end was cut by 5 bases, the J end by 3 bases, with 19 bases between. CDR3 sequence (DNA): TGTGCCAGCAGCCCCCTAGCGAATCCGGCCAAAGAGACCCAGTACTTC. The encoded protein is CASSPLANPAKETQYF.

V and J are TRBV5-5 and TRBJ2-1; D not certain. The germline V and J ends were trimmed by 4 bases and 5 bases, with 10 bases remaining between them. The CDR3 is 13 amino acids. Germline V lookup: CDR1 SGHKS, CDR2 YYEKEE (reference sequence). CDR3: CASSPFKNNEQFF. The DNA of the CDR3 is TGTGCCAGCAGCCCCTTCAAGAACAATGAGCAGTTCTTC.

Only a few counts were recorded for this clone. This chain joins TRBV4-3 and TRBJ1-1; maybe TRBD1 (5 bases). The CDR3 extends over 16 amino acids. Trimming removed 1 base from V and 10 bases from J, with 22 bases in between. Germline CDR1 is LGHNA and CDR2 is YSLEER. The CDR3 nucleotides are TGCGCCAGCAGCCAAGGTTGGCTGACAGAGACGCTGGGAGCTTTCTTT. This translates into CASSQGWLTETLGAFF.

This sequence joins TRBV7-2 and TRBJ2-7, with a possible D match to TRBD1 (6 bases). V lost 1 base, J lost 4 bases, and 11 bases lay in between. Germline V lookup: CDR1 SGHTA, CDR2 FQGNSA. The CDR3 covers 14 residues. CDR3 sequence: CASSLGTGKYEQYF. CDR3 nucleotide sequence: TGTGCCAGCAGCTTAGGTACAGGGAAATACGAGCAGTACTTC. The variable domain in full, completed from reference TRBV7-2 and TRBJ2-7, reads GAGVSQSPSNKVTEKGKDVELRCDPISGHTALYWYRQSLGQGLEFLIYFQGNSAPDKSGLPSDRFSAERTGGSVSTLTIQRTQQEDSAVYLCASSLGTGKYEQYFGPGTRLTVT.

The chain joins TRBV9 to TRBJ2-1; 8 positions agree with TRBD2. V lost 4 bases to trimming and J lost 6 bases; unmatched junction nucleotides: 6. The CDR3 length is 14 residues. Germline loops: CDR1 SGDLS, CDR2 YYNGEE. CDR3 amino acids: CASSHAGGFNEQFF. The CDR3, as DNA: TGTGCCAGCAGCCACGCGGGGGGATTCAATGAGCAGTTCTTC. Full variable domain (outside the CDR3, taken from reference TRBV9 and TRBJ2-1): DSGVTQTPKHLITATGQRVTLRCSPRSGDLSVYWYQQSLDQGLQFLIQYYNGEERAKGNILERFSAQQFPDLHSELNLSSLELGDSALYFCASSHAGGFNEQFFGPGTRLTVL.

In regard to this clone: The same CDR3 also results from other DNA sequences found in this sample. Here the CDR3 DNA reads TGTGCCAGCAGTTTACGAGGGCTCGAAGAGACCCAGTACTTC. It codes for CASSLRGLEETQYF. V and J are TRBV27 and TRBJ2-5, with a possible D match to TRBD2 (5 bases). Germline CDR1 is MNHEY and CDR2 is SMNVEV (reference sequence). The V gene lost 2 bases and the J gene lost 3 bases, with 10 bases spanning the gap. The CDR3 is made up of 14 amino acids.

The CDR3 protein is CAWSDRAGDDTQYF. CDR3 in DNA: TGTGCCTGGAGTGACAGGGCGGGTGATGATACGCAGTATTTT. The chain carries TRBV30 and TRBJ2-3; the D gene is possibly TRBD1 (6 bases). CDR1 GTSNPN and CDR2 SVGIG come from the germline V gene (reference sequence). V lost 1 base and J 6 bases, leaving 14 bases between the germline ends. The CDR3 runs to 14 residues.

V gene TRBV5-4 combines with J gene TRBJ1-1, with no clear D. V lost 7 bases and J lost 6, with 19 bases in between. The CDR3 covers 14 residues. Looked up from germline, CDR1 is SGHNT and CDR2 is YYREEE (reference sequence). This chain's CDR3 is CASAKELLGAEAFF. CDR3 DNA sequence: TGTGCCAGCGCCAAAGAACTCCTTGGCGCTGAAGCTTTCTTT.

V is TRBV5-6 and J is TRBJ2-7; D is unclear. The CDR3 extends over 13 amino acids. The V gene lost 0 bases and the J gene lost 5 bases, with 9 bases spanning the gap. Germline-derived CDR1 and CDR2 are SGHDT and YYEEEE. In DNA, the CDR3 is TGTGCCAGCAGCTTGGCCTTGATCAACGAGCAGTACTTC. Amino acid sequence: CASSLALINEQYF.

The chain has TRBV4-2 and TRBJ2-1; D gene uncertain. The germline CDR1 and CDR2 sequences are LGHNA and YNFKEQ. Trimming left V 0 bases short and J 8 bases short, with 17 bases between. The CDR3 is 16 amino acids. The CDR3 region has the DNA TGTGCCAGCAGCCAAGAAGGTCCCCCTTTTTCCGATGAGCAGTTCTTC. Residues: CASSQEGPPFSDEQFF.

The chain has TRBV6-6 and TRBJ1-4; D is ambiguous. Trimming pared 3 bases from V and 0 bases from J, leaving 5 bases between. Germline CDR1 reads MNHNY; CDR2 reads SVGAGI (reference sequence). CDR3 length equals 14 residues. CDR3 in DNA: TGTGCCAGCAGTTATATAGCAACTAATGAAAAACTGTTTTTT. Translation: CASSYIATNEKLFF.

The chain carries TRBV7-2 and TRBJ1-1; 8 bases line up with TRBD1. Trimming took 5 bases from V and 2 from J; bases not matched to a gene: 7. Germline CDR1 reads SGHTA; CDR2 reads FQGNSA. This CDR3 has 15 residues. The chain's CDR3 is CASSKPGTGNTEAFF. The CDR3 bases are TGTGCCAGCAGCAAACCGGGGACAGGCAACACTGAAGCTTTCTTT.

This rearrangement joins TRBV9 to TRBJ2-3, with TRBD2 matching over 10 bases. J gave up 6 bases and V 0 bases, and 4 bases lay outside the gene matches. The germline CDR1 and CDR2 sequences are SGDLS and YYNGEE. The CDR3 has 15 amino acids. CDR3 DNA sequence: TGTGCCAGCAGCGTAGCCGGGACTAGCGCCGATACGCAGTATTTT. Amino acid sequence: CASSVAGTSADTQYF.

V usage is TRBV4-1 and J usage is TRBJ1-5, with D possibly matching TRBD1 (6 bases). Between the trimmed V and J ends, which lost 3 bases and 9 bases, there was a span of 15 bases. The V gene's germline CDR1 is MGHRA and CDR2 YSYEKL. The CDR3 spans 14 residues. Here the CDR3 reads CASSQVEGEWPQHF. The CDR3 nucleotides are TGCGCCAGCAGCCAGGTAGAGGGGGAGTGGCCCCAGCATTTT.

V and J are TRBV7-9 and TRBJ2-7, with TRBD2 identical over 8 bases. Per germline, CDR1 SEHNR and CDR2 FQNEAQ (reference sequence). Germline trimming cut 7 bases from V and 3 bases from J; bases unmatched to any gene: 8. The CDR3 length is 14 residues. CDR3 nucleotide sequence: TGTGCCAGCATCGGGGGGGCAAACAACTACGAGCAGTACTTC. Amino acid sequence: CASIGGANNYEQYF.